This TCR beta chain was identified in a study of T cells after yellow fever vaccination. The 5'RACE template-switching step produced TCR cDNA and added a universal primer site and UMIs. In TCRdb, the 5' RACE reads were re-called with MiXCR into one record per CDR3 protein. The sample lists 95,000 to 150,000 distinct CDR3 sequences; around 9.8% were seen once. Regarding the study as a whole: The appearance of a small share of clonotypes in both CD4 and CD8 compartments was observed. Post-booster samples contained most primary-vaccination clones (just under 98% CD4, less than 90% CD8). From the bulk population, abundant clonotypes could contaminate and appear within FACS-sorted repertoires.

Trimming took off 8 bases at V and 6 bases at J, with 20 bases between the two ends. Germline V gene lookup returns CDR1 MNHNY and CDR2 SVGAGI (reference sequence). The CDR3 runs to 15 residues. This clonotype came up a few times. Antigen specificity is unknown. The chain combines TRBV6-6 with TRBJ2-1; perhaps TRBD2 as D (6 bases). The input for sequencing was CD8+ T cells sorted from PBMCs, taken on the day of the yellow fever booster vaccination. The sequence derives from a man between 18 and 35 years old who received the YFV17D yellow fever vaccine. The CDR3 is CASGGSWPYPNEQFF. The CDR3 DNA reads as TGTGCCAGCGGAGGGTCCTGGCCCTACCCCAATGAGCAGTTCTTC.